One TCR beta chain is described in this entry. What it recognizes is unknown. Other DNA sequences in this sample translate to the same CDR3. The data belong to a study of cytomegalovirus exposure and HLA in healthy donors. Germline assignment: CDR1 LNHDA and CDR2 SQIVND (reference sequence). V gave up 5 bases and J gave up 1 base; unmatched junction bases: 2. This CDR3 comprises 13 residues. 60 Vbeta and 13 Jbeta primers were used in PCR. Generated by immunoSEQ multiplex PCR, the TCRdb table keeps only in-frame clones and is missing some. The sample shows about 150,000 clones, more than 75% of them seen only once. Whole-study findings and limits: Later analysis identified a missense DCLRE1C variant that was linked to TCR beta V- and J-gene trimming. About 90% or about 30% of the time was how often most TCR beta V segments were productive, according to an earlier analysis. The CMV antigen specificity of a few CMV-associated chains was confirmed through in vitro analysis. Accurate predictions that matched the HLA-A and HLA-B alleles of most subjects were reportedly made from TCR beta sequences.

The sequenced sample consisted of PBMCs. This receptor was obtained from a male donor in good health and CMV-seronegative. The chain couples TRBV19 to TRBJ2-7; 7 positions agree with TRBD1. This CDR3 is CASSPGQSYEQYF. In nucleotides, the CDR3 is TGTGCCAGTAGTCCGGGACAGTCCTACGAGCAGTACTTC.